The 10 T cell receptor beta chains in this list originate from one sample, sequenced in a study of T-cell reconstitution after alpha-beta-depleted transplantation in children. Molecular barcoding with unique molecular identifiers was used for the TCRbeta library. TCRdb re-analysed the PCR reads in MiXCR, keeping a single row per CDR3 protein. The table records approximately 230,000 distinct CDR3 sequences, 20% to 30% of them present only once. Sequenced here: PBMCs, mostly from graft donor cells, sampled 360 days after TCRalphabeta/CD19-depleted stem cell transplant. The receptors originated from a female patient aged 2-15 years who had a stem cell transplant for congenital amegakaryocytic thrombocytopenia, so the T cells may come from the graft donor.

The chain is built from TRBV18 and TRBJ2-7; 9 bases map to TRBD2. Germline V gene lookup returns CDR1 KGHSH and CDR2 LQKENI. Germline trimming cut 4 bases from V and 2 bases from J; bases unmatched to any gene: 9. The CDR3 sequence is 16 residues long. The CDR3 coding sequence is TGTGCCAGCTCACTAGCGGCGGGGGGGTCTGCCTACGAGCAGTACTTC. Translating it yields CASSLAAGGSAYEQYF.

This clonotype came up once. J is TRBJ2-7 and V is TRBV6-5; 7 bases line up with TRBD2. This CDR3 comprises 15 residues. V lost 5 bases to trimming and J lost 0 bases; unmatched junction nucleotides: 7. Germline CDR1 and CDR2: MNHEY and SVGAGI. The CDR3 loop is CASSNPGTNSYEQYF. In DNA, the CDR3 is TGTGCCAGCAGTAACCCCGGGACTAACTCCTACGAGCAGTACTTC.

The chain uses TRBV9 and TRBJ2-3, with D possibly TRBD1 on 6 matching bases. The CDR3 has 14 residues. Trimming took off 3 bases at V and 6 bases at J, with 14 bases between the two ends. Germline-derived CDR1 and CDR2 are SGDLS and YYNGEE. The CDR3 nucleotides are TGTGCCAGCAGCGCCAGGACAGCCTACGATACGCAGTATTTT. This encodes CASSARTAYDTQYF.

The CDR3: CASSQVPTNTEAFF. The CDR3 DNA is TGCGCCAGCAGCCAAGTTCCAACAAACACTGAAGCTTTCTTT. This sequence joins TRBV4-1 and TRBJ1-1; D gene unclear. Germline-derived CDR1 and CDR2 are MGHRA and YSYEKL. The CDR3 spans 14 residues. V was clipped by 1 base and J by 2 bases, with 8 bases between them.

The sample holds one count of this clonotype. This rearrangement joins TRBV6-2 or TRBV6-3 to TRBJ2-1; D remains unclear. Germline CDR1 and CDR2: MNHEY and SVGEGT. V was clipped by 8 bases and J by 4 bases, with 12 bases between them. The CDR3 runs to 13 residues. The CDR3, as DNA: TGTGCCAGCCACCGACCACTATACAATGAGCAGTTCTTC. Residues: CASHRPLYNEQFF.

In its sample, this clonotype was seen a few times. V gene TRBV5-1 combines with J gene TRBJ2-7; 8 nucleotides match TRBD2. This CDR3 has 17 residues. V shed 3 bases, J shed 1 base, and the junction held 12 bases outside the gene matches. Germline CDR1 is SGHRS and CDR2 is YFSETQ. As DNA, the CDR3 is TGCGCCAGCAGCTCAACCCAATTGGGCGGGAGGTCCTACGAGCAGTACTTC. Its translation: CASSSTQLGGRSYEQYF.

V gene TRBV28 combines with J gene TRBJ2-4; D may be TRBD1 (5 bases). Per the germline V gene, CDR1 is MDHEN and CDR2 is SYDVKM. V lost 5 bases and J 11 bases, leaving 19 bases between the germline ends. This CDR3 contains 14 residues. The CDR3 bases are TGTGCCAGCAGTGTTCCCAAGACAGCGTCCCTTCAGTACTTC. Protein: CASSVPKTASLQYF.

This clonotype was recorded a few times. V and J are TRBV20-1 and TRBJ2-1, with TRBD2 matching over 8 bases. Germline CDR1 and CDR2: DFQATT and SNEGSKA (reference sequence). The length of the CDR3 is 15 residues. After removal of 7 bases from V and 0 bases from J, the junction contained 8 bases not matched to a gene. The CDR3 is CSVRELAGSYNEQFF. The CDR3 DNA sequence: TGCAGTGTTCGTGAGCTAGCGGGCTCCTACAATGAGCAGTTCTTC.

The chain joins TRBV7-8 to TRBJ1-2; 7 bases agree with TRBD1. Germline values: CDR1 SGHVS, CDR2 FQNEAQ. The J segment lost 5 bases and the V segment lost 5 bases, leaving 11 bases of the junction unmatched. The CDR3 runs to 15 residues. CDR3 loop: CASSPLDRVEYGYTF. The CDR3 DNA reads TGTGCCAGCAGCCCTCTAGACAGGGTTGAGTATGGCTACACCTTC.

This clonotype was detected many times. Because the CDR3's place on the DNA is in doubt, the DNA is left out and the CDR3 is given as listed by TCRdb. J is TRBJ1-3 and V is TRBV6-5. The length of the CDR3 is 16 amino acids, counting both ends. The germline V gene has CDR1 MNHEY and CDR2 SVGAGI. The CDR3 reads CASSTSTGWAGNTIYF.